This TCR beta chain was captured in a study of blood T cell repertoires in COVID-19 (dated by TCRdb to about 2020). Concerning the study at large: Collaborator samples came from the United States, Italy and Spain and covered acute and convalescent phases of COVID-19. HLA class I and class II types, where available, came from metadata supplied by the sample provider rather than from assay-based typing. The repertoires were released in a freely available public database intended as a resource for research on the immune response to SARS-CoV-2. Deeply sampled blood TCRbeta repertoires from subjects exposed to, actively infected with, or recovered from COVID-19 were included in the dataset. The material from the prospective study consisted of cDNA or gDNA derived from T cells, B-cell-depleted T cells, or PBMCs. Sample metadata almost always included a de-identified subject ID, COVID-19 status, age in years and sex. Samples were obtained from the ongoing ImmuneRACE study (first 160 participants) and from over a thousand subjects provided by 6 global collaborators. Overall results and qualifications from the work: The quantity of clinical and demographic metadata differed by source and by participant and was supplied without curation.

Concerning this clone: There is no known antigen for this receptor. Base qualities were left out, and no much larger clone turns up one base away.

The CDR3 runs 13 residues from the cysteine to the phenylalanine. The DNA shown is the 39-base CDR3, in frame from base 1. V is cut by 6 bases and J by 1 base, and the space between the germline ends is 8 bases. TCRbeta CDR3 regions were amplified from genomic DNA by means of the immunoSEQ Assay, a bias-controlled multiplex PCR. The authors processed their data as follows. The number of nucleated cells in each sample was estimated by amplification of reference gene primers within the assay. Sequence reads were collapsed and filtered to measure the absolute abundance of every unique TCRbeta CDR3 rearrangement. For each sample, productive Simpson clonality was calculated by taking the square root of Simpson's diversity index across productive rearrangements. TCRdb obtained this table from immuneACCESS and retained in-frame rearrangements with V and J assigned. These tables miss some clones; where compared with another copy, unresolved V genes account for less than half of the shortfall, and the remainder is unexplained. V, J and clone size derive from that table, while D and trimming were established from the DNA sequence. Recorded for this sample are about 300,000 clones; around 85% of them occurred a single time. The ten largest account for 1.9% of the sample.

In the prospective study, participants were about 18 to 90 years old, resided in 25 or so geographic areas of the United States, and were enrolled through a virtual design. In the prospective study, participants were assigned to cohorts based on the clinical history participants reported in a screening survey and a study questionnaire. Exposed participants had been in contact with someone with a PCR-confirmed or clinician-diagnosed COVID-19 case within 2 weeks of study entry. In the prospective study, mobile phlebotomists collected whole blood, serum and a nasopharyngeal or oropharyngeal swab from each participant. Participants in the prospective study had the option to provide additional blood draws and questionnaires over a roughly 2-month period. Blood samples from the prospective study were shipped frozen or at room temperature prior to DNA extraction.

Sequences were obtained from PBMCs or T cells enriched from blood (not recorded which). The rearranged segments are TRBV12-3 or TRBV12-4 and TRBJ2-3, with an unclear D gene assignment. This clonotype originated in a woman aged 25 to 39 who had been exposed to COVID-19. The CDR3 protein is CASRPSGTDTQYF. The DNA is TGTGCCAGCAGACCCTCGGGCACAGATACGCAGTATTTT.